This TCR beta chain emerged from a study of blood T cells in healthy people across ages. V was trimmed by 2 bases and J by 6 bases, leaving 6 bases between them. The CDR3 has 12 amino acids. In germline, CDR1 is MDHEN, CDR2 SYDVKM. Study-level findings and limits: A roughly linear fall in TCR beta diversity per million T cells was seen with increasing age. There were more naive CD4+ cells and higher diversity in long-lived donors than in aged donors. TCR beta diversity tracked closely with naive T cell percentage.

A second PCR of roughly 7 to 11 cycles used a sample-barcoded 5' primer and a J-beta primer mix. Every molecule of cDNA carried a tag from a template-switch adaptor with 12 random nucleotides. TCRdb passed the 5' RACE reads through MiXCR, listing each CDR3 protein once. The sample contains around 710,000 distinct CDR3 sequences, roughly 41% of which appear only once. In the case of this clonotype: Its antigen is undetermined.

Input material: blood. The TCR originated in a woman aged 55-70 years in good health. The chain carries TRBV28 and TRBJ2-3, with D hard to call. CDR3 loop: CASSLPADTQYF. The DNA for the CDR3 is TGTGCCAGCAGTTTACCAGCTGATACGCAGTATTTT.